The clone carrying this T cell receptor beta chain occurred a few times. In the original processing: Researchers report that nucleated cell counts were estimated from reference gene primer amplification. This table comes from immunoSEQ multiplex PCR, and its TCRdb copy is limited to in-frame clones, with some not included. Clone size and the V and J calls come from that table; the DNA yielded D and trimming. The profile shows under 250,000 clones, over 60% of them singletons. The CDR3 consists of 13 residues. Looked up from germline, CDR1 is SGHDT and CDR2 is YYEEEE. The V end lost 2 bases, the J end lost 9 bases, and 9 bases lay between the germline ends. The source of the sample is a study of blood T cell repertoires in COVID-19. At the level of the study: Researchers got acute and convalescent COVID-19 samples from the United States, Italy and Spain. PBMCs, B-cell-depleted T cells, or T cells provided the cDNA or gDNA that made up the material.

The chain uses TRBV5-6 and TRBJ1-6; D is undetermined. This sequence was found in a woman in her sixties or seventies with acute or convalescent COVID-19. Source material: peripheral blood. The CDR3 here is CASSFTGSSPLHF. The DNA of the CDR3 is TGTGCCAGCAGCTTCACGGGGAGTTCACCCCTCCACTTT.